This T cell receptor (beta chain) was recovered during a study of blood T cells in healthy people across ages. Those donating, healthy Caucasian individuals from Russia, were aged roughly 6 to 95. The authors drew about 10 milliliters of peripheral blood from each donor. Study findings and constraints: Naive and antigen-experienced cells were not separated, limiting conclusive comparison.

With regard to this clonotype: What it binds is unknown.

Then a second PCR, running roughly 7 to 11 cycles, was carried out with a sample-barcoded 5' primer and a J-beta primer mix. TCRdb analysed the 5' RACE reads with MiXCR anew, one entry per CDR3 protein. The table includes over a million distinct CDR3 sequences, under 55% detected once. The length of the CDR3 is 19 residues. The germline V gene has CDR1 MGHRA and CDR2 YSYEKL. V shed 5 bases and J 5 bases; nucleotides not matched to a gene: 21. This clonotype was sampled from a woman aged 55 to 70 in good health. J is TRBJ2-5 and V is TRBV4-1; 9 nucleotides line up with TRBD2. Sequenced material: blood. The DNA for the CDR3 is TGCGCCAGCAGCGTTAGCGGGAGAGGGGGAACCGGAGCGGGGGAGACCCAGTACTTC. Its protein is CASSVSGRGGTGAGETQYF.